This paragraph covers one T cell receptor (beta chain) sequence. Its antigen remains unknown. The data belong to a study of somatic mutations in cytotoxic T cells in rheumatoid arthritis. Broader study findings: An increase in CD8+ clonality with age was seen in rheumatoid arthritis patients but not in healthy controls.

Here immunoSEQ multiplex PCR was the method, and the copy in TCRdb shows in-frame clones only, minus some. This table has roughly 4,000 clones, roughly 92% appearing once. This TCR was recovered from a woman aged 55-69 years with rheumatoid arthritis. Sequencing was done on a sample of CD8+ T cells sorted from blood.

The DNA of the CDR3 is TGTGCCAGTAGTGCGACGGGGGGGAAGACTGAAGCTTTCTTT. Its translation: CASSATGGKTEAFF. V and J are TRBV19 and TRBJ1-1; the D gene is possibly TRBD1 (5 bases). The CDR3 is 14 amino acids. Germline CDR1 LNHDA, CDR2 SQIVND (reference sequence). V lost 5 bases and J 5 bases, leaving 15 bases between the germline ends. Using reference TRBV19 and TRBJ1-1 for the parts outside the CDR3, the full variable domain is DGGITQSPKYLFRKEGQNVTLSCEQNLNHDAMYWYRQDPGQGLRLIYYSQIVNDFQKGDIAEGYSVSREKKESFPLTVTSAQKNPTAFYLCASSATGGKTEAFFGQGTRLTVV.